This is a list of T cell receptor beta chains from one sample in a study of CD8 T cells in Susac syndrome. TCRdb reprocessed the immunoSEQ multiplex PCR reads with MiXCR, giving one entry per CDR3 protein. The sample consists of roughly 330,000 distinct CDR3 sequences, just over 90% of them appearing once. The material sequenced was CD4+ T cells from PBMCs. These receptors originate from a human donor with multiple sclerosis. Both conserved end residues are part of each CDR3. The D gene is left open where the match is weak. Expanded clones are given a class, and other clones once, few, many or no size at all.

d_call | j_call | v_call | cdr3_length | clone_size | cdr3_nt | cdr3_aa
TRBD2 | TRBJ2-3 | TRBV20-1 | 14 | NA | TGCAGTGCTCCCGGACTAGCGGGCACAGATACGCAGTATTTT | CSAPGLAGTDTQYF
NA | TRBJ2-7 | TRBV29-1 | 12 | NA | TGCAGCGTTGTCCAGGCGTCGACCGAGCAGTACTTC | CSVVQASTEQYF
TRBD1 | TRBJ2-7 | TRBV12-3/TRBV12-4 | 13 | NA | TGTGCCAGCAGTTCGGACAGGGGGAACGAGCAGTACTTC | CASSSDRGNEQYF
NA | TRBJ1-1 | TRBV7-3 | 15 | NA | TGTGCCAGCAGCTTAGAACACACCACGAACACTGAAGCTTTCTTT | CASSLEHTTNTEAFF
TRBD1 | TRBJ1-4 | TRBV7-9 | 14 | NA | TGTGCCAGCAGCCAGGGGGGGGGAAATGAAAAACTGTTTTTT | CASSQGGGNEKLFF
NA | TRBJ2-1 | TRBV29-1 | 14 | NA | TGCAGCGCCGCCGGCCTCCCCTCCTACAATGAGCAGTTCTTC | CSAAGLPSYNEQFF
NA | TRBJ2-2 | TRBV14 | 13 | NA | TGTGCCAGCAGCCAACTAATCGCGGGGGAGCTGTTTTTT | CASSQLIAGELFF
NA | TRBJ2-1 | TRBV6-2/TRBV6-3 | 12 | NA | TGTGCCAGCAGCCGACGCGAAAATGAGCAGTTCTTC | CASSRRENEQFF
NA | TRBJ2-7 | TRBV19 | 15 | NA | TGTGCCAGTAGTGGCGGGACATGGGCTTCCTACGAGCAGTACTTC | CASSGGTWASYEQYF
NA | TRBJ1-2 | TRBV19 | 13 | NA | TGTGCCAGTAGGGGAGACAGAGTCTATGGCTACACCTTC | CASRGDRVYGYTF
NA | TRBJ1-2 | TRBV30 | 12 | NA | TGTGCCTGGAGTGTCGGCCCAGGTGGCTACACCTTC | CAWSVGPGGYTF
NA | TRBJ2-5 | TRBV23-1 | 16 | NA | TGCGCCAGCAGTCGGACTGACAAACAGCGTCAAGAGACCCAGTACTTC | CASSRTDKQRQETQYF
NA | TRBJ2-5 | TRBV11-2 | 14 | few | TGTGCCAGCAGCCCCGGGACACCCCAAGAGACCCAGTACTTC | CASSPGTPQETQYF
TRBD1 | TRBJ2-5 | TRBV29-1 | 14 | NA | TGCAGCGTCGTGGGGGACAGGGAGGGGGAGACCCAGTACTTC | CSVVGDREGETQYF
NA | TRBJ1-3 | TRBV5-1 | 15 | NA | TGCGCCAGCAGCTTGGGGGCAGGCTCTGGAAACACCATATATTTT | CASSLGAGSGNTIYF
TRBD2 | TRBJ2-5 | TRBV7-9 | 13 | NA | TGTGCCAGCATGGGGAGGGCCATGGAGACCCAGTACTTC | CASMGRAMETQYF
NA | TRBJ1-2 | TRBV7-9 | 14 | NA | TGTGCCAGCAGCTCCGAGGCGACAGTATATGGCTACACCTTC | CASSSEATVYGYTF
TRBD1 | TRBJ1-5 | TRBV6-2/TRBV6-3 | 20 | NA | TGTGCCAGCAGTTACTCTTGGCTTTTAAGGGACAGGGGGAGCAATCAGCCCCAGCATTTT | CASSYSWLLRDRGSNQPQHF
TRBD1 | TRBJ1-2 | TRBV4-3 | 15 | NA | TGCGCCAGCAGCCAACGCCGACAGGGGGCGTACGGCTACACCTTC | CASSQRRQGAYGYTF
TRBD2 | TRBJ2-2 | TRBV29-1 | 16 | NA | TGCAGCGCCGAATGGCTAGCGGGAGACGGGGCCGGGGAGCTGTTTTTT | CSAEWLAGDGAGELFF
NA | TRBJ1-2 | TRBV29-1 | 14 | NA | TGCAGCGTTGAAGCGACAGGTGAACAGTATGGCTACACCTTC | CSVEATGEQYGYTF
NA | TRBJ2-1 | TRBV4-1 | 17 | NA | TGCGCCAGCAGCCAAGCAAATCACGGAGCTGCTGGGGATGAGCAGTTCTTC | CASSQANHGAAGDEQFF
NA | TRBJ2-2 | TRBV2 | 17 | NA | TGTGCCAGCAGTGAAAGGGTGTCGGGGGCGAACACCGGGGAGCTGTTTTTT | CASSERVSGANTGELFF
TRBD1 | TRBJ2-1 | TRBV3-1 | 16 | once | TGTGCCAGCAGCCTCCCTTGGACAGGATCCTACAATGAGCAGTTCTTC | CASSLPWTGSYNEQFF
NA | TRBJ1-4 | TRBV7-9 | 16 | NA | TGTGCCAGCAGCCCCAAGGAGGGGGTTCCTAACGAAAAACTGTTTTTT | CASSPKEGVPNEKLFF
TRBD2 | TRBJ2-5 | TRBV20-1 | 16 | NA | TGCAGTGCTAGTAACCCCTTGGGAGCGGGGGGAGAGACCCAGTACTTC | CSASNPLGAGGETQYF
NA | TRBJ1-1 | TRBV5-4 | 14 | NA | TGTGCCAGCAGCTCGAAGCTCCGGAACACTGAAGCTTTCTTT | CASSSKLRNTEAFF
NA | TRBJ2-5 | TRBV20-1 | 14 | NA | TGCAGCGCTAAAGAAACAGGGGAGGGTGAGACCCAGTACTTC | CSAKETGEGETQYF
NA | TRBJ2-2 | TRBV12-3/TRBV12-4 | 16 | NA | TGTGCCAGCAGTCCAGGACAGACTGCGAACACCGGGGAGCTGTTTTTT | CASSPGQTANTGELFF
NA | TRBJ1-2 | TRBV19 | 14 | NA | TGTGCCAGTAGTATGACGACAGGAAACTATGGCTACACCTTC | CASSMTTGNYGYTF
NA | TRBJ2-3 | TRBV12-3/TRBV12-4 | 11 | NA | TGTGCCAGCAGTTTTTCAGATACGCAGTATTTT | CASSFSDTQYF
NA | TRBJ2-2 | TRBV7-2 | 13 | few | TGTGCCAGCAGCTTAGTTCTGGCCGGGGAGCTGTTTTTT | CASSLVLAGELFF
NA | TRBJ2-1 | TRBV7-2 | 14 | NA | TGTGCCAGCAGCTTTGAGGTAGTAACGAATGAGCAGTTCTTC | CASSFEVVTNEQFF
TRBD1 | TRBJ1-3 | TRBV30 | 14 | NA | TGTGCCTGGGAGACAGGGATCCGTGGAAACACCATATATTTT | CAWETGIRGNTIYF
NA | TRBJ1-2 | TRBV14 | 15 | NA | TGTGCCAGCAGCCCCAGGGGAGGGGTAAACTATGGCTACACCTTC | CASSPRGGVNYGYTF
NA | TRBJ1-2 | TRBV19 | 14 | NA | TGTGCCAGCTCAGCATCACGGCAGTCCTATGGCTACACCTTC | CASSASRQSYGYTF
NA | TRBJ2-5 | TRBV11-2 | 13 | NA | TGTGCCAGCAGCTTCGGATCGCAAGAGACCCAGTACTTC | CASSFGSQETQYF
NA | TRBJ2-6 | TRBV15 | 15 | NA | TGTGCCACCAGCAGAGTCAGCTCTGGGGCCAACGTCCTGACTTTC | CATSRVSSGANVLTF
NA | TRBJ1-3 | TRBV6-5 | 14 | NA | TGTGCCAGCACTTACGGGGGTCCTGGAAACACCATATATTTT | CASTYGGPGNTIYF
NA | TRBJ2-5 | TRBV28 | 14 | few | TGTGCCAGCAGTTTGGCCGGGACGCAAGAGACCCAGTACTTC | CASSLAGTQETQYF
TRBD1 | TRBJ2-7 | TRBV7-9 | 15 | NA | TGTGCCAGCAGCTTAACCTGGACAGGGGACTACGAGCAGTACTTC | CASSLTWTGDYEQYF
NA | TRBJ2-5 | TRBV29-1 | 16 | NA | TGCAGCGTTGGAGGGGGGGACCCTAGGAGGTTTGAGACCCAGTACTTC | CSVGGGDPRRFETQYF
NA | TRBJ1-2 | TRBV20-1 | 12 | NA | TGCAGTGCTCCGAACGGTAGAGTTGGCTACACCTTC | CSAPNGRVGYTF
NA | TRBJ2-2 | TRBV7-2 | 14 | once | TGTGCCAGCAGCTCCAAGGGGAGTGACGGGGAGCTGTTTTTT | CASSSKGSDGELFF
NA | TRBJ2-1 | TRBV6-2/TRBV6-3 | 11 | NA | TGTGCCAGCAGAGATGTCCATGAGCAGTTCTTC | CASRDVHEQFF
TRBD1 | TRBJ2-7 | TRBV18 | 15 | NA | TGTGCCAGCTCCCCGGATACCGGGACAGAAGGCGAGCAGTACTTC | CASSPDTGTEGEQYF
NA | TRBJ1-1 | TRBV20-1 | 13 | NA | TGCAGTACATCGAGGGAGGTGAACACTGAAGCTTTCTTT | CSTSREVNTEAFF
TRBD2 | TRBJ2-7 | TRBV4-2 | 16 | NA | TGTGCCAGCAGCCGCGGACTAGCGGGCCTCTCCTACGAGCAGTACTTC | CASSRGLAGLSYEQYF
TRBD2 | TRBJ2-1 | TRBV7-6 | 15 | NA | TGTGCCAGCACTCTGAGCGGGGCGCTTTACAATGAGCAGTTCTTC | CASTLSGALYNEQFF
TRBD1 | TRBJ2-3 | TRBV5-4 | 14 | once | TGTGCCAGCAGTTGGACAGGGGGCGTAGCTACGCAGTATTTT | CASSWTGGVATQYF
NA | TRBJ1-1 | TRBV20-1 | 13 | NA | TGCAGTGCCACCCTTGGGGCGGACACTGAAGCTTTCTTT | CSATLGADTEAFF
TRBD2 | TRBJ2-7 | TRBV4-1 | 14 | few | TGCGCCAGCAGCCGAGGATCTGGGAGGGGCGAGCAGTACTTC | CASSRGSGRGEQYF
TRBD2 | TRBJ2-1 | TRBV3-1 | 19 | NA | TGTGCCAGCAGCCGGGAGGGACTAGCGCAATGGTTATCTGTCAATGAGCAGTTCTTC | CASSREGLAQWLSVNEQFF
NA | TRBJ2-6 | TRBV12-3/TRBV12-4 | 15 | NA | TGTGCCAGCAGAACAGGGCTCTCTGGGGCCAACGTCCTGACTTTC | CASRTGLSGANVLTF
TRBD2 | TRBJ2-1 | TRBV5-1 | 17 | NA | TGCGCCAGCAGCCCTTCTAGCGGAGAGAGCTCCTACAATGAGCAGTTCTTC | CASSPSSGESSYNEQFF
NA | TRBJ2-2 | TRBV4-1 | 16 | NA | TGCGCCAGCAGCCAAGATCGACAGCCGAACACCGGGGAGCTGTTTTTT | CASSQDRQPNTGELFF
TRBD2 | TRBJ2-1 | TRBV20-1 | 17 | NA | TGCAGTGCTAGAGTCCTAGCGGGAGGCCCCCCGGGCAATGAGCAGTTCTTC | CSARVLAGGPPGNEQFF
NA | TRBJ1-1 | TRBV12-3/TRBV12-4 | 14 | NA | TGTGCCAGCAGTTTAGATGCTCTATACACTGAAGCTTTCTTT | CASSLDALYTEAFF
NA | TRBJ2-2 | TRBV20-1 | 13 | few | TGCAGTGCTAGAGACACGAACACCGGGGAGCTGTTTTTT | CSARDTNTGELFF
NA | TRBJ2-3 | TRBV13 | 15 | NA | TGTGCCAGCAGCTTAGCACCCGCCCTGGGACTCCAGCAGTATTTT | CASSLAPALGLQQYF